Listed here are 24 T cell receptor beta chains from one sample, sequenced in a study of T cells expressing NK-cell markers. From its re-call of the 5' RACE reads, TCRdb lists each CDR3 protein once, without DNA. This listing includes a few hundred thousand distinct CDR3 sequences. Sequenced: blood T cells: a sorted CD56 or NKG2C T cell subset, CD4+ or CD8+ T cells, or bulk PBMC T cells (not recorded which). All receptors come from a young man in good health.

V gene TRBV19 combines with J gene TRBJ2-1. Germline CDR1 and CDR2: LNHDA and SQIVND (reference sequence). This CDR3 spans 17 amino acids. CDR3 residues: CASSIVGSSYSYNEQFF.

This chain joins TRBV12-3 or TRBV12-4 and TRBJ2-1; the TCRdb D gene call, TRBD2, has no DNA to confirm it. This CDR3 has 17 residues. The CDR3 loop reads CASRGGTSGSRGNEQFF.

V gene TRBV12-3 or TRBV12-4 combines with J gene TRBJ2-3; TCRdb reports TRBD1, a call that lacks DNA to check it against. CDR3 length equals 17 residues. CDR3: CASSKRGQSFGTDTQYF.

The chain links TRBV7-8 to TRBJ2-5. Germline CDR1 reads SGHVS; CDR2 reads FQNEAQ. CDR3 length equals 14 residues. The CDR3 region is CASSLRRQKETQYF.

The chain links TRBV20-1 to TRBJ2-1; TCRdb outputs TRBD1, but without DNA this stays unchecked. The CDR3 sequence is 14 residues long. Germline V lookup: CDR1 DFQATT, CDR2 SNEGSKA (reference sequence). CDR3 in amino acids: CSPHSPLDPNEQFF.

The chain uses TRBV25-1 and TRBJ1-1. Germline loops: CDR1 MGHDK, CDR2 SYGVNS. The CDR3 contains 13 residues. This CDR3 reads CASSESLNTEAFF.

V and J are TRBV5-1 and TRBJ2-3; TCRdb outputs TRBD1, but without DNA this stays unchecked. The CDR3 spans 14 residues. From germline, CDR1 is SGHRS and CDR2 YFSETQ. CDR3 sequence reads: CASSHDRGTDTQYF.

This chain connects TRBV9 to TRBJ2-1; the TRBD2 assignment by TCRdb is unverifiable without DNA. Germline loops: CDR1 SGDLS, CDR2 YYNGEE. This CDR3 is 20 amino acids long. CDR3 region: CASSISGLAGGLSSYNEQFF.

The V and J genes are TRBV11-2 and TRBJ2-2; TCRdb's D call, TRBD2, is unchecked because there is no DNA. The CDR3 extends over 17 amino acids. CDR1 is SGHAT and CDR2 is FQNNGV in the germline V gene. Here the CDR3 reads CASSLDRAVVSPGELFF.

The V call is TRBV10-3, the J call TRBJ2-1; TCRdb's D call of TRBD2 is untestable without DNA. The CDR3 has 15 amino acids. Germline V CDR1 and CDR2: ENHRY, SYGVKD. The CDR3 sequence: CAISESGLAYNEQFF.

The rearrangement joins TRBV6-2 or TRBV6-3 to TRBJ1-1. Germline lookup yields CDR1 MNHEY and CDR2 SVGEGT. The CDR3 runs 11 residues. The CDR3: CASRPAGEAFF.

This sequence joins TRBV12-3 or TRBV12-4 and TRBJ2-1; TCRdb returns TRBD1, unconfirmable since there is no DNA. The CDR3 is 12 residues long. The chain's CDR3 is CASSEPPGEQFF.

The CDR3: CASSVGSSGIGDTQYF. The chain carries TRBV9 and TRBJ2-3; TCRdb's assignment of TRBD2 cannot be checked, as there is no DNA. The CDR3 sequence is 16 residues long. Germline V gene sequence: CDR1 SGDLS, CDR2 YYNGEE.

The CDR3 is CASSPRLGTSLGDTQYF. The chain uses TRBV9 and TRBJ2-3; TCRdb returns TRBD2, unconfirmable since there is no DNA. Germline lookup yields CDR1 SGDLS and CDR2 YYNGEE. The CDR3 has 17 residues. Together with reference TRBV9 and TRBJ2-3, the CDR3 gives the full variable domain: DSGVTQTPKHLITATGQRVTLRCSPRSGDLSVYWYQQSLDQGLQFLIQYYNGEERAKGNILERFSAQQFPDLHSELNLSSLELGDSALYFCASSPRLGTSLGDTQYFGPGTRLTVL.

The CDR3 sequence: CSVGEGRGQYF. The V gene is TRBV29-1, the J gene TRBJ2-5; TCRdb indicates TRBD2, and absent DNA this call remains unverified. This CDR3 is built from 11 residues. Looked up from germline, CDR1 is SQVTM and CDR2 is ANQGSEA.

The chain combines TRBV12-3 or TRBV12-4 with TRBJ1-2; as DNA is missing, the TRBD1 call by TCRdb cannot be tested. The CDR3 length is 16 residues. Here the CDR3 reads CASSLPILIRDKRYTF.

The rearrangement joins TRBV12-3 or TRBV12-4 to TRBJ2-3. This CDR3 has 16 residues. Here the CDR3 reads CASSHRSGASTDTQYF.

The chain is built from TRBV29-1 and TRBJ2-1; TCRdb reports TRBD1, a call that lacks DNA to check it against. The CDR3 contains 13 residues. CDR1 and CDR2 (germline): SQVTM, ANQGSEA. The CDR3 loop is CSVERQEGNEQFF.

The chain carries TRBV11-2 and TRBJ2-5. The CDR3 runs to 14 residues. CDR1 is SGHAT, CDR2 FQNNGV, per germline. The CDR3 sequence is CASSSTGYQETQYF.

The gene calls are TRBV27 and TRBJ2-3; lacking DNA, the TRBD2 call made by TCRdb goes unchecked. Germline loops: CDR1 MNHEY, CDR2 SMNVEV (reference sequence). CDR3 length: 16 amino acids. The CDR3 spells CASSTTSGRAPDTQYF.

The chain joins TRBV12-3 or TRBV12-4 to TRBJ2-3; lacking DNA, the TRBD1 call made by TCRdb goes unchecked. The CDR3 runs 15 residues. Here the CDR3 reads CASSLDRAWTDTQYF.

The chain couples TRBV29-1 to TRBJ1-2; lacking DNA, the TRBD1 call made by TCRdb goes unchecked. Per the germline V gene, CDR1 is SQVTM and CDR2 is ANQGSEA. The CDR3 sequence is 13 residues long. CDR3 protein: CSVAPRASYGYTF.

This chain's CDR3 is CASSKFASYNEQFF. The chain joins TRBV6-1 to TRBJ2-1. From germline, CDR1 is MNHNS and CDR2 SASEGT. The CDR3 totals 14 residues.

The V and J genes are TRBV12-3 or TRBV12-4 and TRBJ2-2. The CDR3 runs 11 residues. The CDR3 is CASRNTGELFF.